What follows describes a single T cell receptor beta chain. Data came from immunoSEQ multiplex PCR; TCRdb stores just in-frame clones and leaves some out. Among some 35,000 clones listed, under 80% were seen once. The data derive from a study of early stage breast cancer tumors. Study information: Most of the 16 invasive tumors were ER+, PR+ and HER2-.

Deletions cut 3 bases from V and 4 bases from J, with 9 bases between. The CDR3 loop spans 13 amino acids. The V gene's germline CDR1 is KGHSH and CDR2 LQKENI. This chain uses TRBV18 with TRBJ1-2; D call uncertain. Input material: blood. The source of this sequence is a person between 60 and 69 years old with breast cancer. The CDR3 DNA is TGTGCCAGCTCACCCCTGGGGATCTATGGCTACACCTTC. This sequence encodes CASSPLGIYGYTF.